This TCR beta chain was profiled in a study of CD8 T cells in ankylosing spondylitis. Study outcomes and limitations: Disease-linked clones were reportedly significantly enriched in matched ankylosing spondylitis synovial fluid.

Points on this clonotype: Its cognate antigen is unknown.

Making the TCR beta libraries involved quantitative 5'-RACE with molecular barcodes. TCRdb re-derived calls from the 5' RACE reads in MiXCR, one entry per CDR3 protein. The sample has hundreds of thousands of distinct CDR3 sequences; roughly 32% are singletons. The V end lost 5 bases, the J end lost 4 bases, and 12 bases lay between the germline ends. The germline gives CDR1 SEHNR, CDR2 FQNEAQ (reference sequence). The CDR3 has 13 residues. The chain links TRBV7-9 to TRBJ2-7; D unresolved. This TCR derives from a male donor with ankylosing spondylitis or in good health (not recorded which). Sample: blood, either unsorted or a sorted T cell fraction (not recorded which). The CDR3 loop reads CASSVSGPYEQYF. In DNA form, the CDR3 reads TGTGCCAGCAGCGTCTCCGGCCCTTACGAGCAGTACTTC. Based on the CDR3 plus reference TRBV7-9 and TRBJ2-7, the full variable domain is DTGVSQNPRHKITKRGQNVTFRCDPISEHNRLYWYRQTLGQGPEFLTYFQNEAQLEKSRLLSDRFSAERPKGSFSTLEIQRTEQGDSAMYLCASSVSGPYEQYFGPGTRLTVT.